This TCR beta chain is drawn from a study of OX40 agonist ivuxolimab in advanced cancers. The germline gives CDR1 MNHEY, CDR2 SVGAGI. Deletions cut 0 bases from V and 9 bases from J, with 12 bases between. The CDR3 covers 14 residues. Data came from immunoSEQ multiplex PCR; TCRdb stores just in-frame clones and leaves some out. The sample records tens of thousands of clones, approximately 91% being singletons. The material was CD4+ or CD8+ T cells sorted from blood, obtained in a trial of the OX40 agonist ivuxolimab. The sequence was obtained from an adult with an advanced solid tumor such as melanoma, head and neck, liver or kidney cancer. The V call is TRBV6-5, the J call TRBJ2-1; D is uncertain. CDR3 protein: CASSYSPSLIEQFF. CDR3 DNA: TGTGCCAGCAGTTACTCGCCGAGCCTAATTGAGCAGTTCTTC.